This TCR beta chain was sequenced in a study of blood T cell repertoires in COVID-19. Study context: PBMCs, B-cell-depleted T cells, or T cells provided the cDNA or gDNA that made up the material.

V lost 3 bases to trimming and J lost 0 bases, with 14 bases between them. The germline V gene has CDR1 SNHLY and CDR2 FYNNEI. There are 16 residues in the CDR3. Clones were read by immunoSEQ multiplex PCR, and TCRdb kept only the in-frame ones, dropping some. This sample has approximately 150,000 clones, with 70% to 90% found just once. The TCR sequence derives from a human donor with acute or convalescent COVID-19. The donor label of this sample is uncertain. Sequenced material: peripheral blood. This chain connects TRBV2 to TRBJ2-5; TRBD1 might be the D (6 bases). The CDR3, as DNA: TGTGCCAGCAGTGACTGGGGGCCCCCAAACCAAGAGACCCAGTACTTC. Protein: CASSDWGPPNQETQYF. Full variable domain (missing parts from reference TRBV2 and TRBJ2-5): EPEVTQTPSHQVTQMGQEVILRCVPISNHLYFYWYRQILGQKVEFLVSFYNNEISEKSEIFDDQFSVERPDGSNFTLKIRSTKLEDSAMYFCASSDWGPPNQETQYFGPGTRLLVL.